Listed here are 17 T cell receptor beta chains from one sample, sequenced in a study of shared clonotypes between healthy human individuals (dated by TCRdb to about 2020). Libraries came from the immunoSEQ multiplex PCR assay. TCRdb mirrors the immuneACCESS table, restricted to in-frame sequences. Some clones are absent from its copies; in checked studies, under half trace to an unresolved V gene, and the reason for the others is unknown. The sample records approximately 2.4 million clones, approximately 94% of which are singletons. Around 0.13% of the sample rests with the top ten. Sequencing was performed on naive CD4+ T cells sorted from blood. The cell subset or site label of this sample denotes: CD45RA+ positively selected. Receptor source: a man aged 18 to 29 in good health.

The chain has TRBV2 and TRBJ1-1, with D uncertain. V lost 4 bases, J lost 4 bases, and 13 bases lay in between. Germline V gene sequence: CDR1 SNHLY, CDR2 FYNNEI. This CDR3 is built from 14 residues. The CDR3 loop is CASSGEGFGTEAFF. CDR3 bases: TGTGCCAGCAGTGGGGAGGGATTCGGCACTGAAGCTTTCTTT.

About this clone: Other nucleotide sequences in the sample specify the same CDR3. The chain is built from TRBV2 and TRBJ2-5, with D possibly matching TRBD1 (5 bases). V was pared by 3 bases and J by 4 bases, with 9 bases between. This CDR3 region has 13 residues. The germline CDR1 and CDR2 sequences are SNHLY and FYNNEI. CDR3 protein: CASSEQGRETQYF. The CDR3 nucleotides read TGTGCCAGCAGTGAGCAGGGTAGAGAGACCCAGTACTTC.

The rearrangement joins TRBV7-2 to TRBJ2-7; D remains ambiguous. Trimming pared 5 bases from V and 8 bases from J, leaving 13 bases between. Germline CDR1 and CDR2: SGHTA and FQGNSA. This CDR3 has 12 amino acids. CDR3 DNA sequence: TGTGCCAGCAGCCCTACCAGCGAAAAGCAGTACTTC. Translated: CASSPTSEKQYF.

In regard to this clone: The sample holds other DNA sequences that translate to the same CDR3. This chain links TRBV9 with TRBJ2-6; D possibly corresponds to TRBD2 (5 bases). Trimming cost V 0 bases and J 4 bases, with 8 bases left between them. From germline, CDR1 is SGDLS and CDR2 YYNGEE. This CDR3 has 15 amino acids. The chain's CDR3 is CASSVGGPGANVLTF. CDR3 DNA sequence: TGTGCCAGCAGCGTAGGAGGGCCCGGGGCCAACGTCCTGACTTTC.

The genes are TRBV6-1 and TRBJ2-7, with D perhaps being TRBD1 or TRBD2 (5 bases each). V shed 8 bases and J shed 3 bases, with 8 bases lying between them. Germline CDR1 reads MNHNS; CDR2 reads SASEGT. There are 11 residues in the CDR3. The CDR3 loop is CASEGFYEQYF. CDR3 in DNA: TGTGCCAGCGAGGGGTTCTACGAGCAGTACTTC.

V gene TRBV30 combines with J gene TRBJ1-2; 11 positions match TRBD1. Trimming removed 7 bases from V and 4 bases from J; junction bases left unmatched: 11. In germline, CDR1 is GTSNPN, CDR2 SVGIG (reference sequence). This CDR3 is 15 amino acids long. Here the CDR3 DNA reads TGTGCCTCCGAGGTCGGAGGACAGGGGGCCTATGGCTACACCTTC. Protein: CASEVGGQGAYGYTF.

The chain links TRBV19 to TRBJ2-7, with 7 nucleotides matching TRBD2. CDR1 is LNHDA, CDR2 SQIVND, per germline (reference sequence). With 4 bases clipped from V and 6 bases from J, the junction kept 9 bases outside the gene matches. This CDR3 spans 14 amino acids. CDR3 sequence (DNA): TGTGCCAGTAGTAGATCCATCGGCGGGGGCGAGCAGTACTTC. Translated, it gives CASSRSIGGGEQYF.

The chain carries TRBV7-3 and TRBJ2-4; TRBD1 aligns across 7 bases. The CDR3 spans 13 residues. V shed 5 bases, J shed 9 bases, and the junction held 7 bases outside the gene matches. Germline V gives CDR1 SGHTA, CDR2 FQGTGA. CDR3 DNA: TGTGCCAGCAGCCAGACAGGGTCGAGCATTCAGTACTTC. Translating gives CASSQTGSSIQYF.

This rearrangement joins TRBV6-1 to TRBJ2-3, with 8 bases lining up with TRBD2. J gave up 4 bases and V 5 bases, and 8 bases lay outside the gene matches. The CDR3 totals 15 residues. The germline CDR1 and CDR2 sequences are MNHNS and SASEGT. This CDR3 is CASSSWTSSADTQYF. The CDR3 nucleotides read TGTGCCAGCAGTTCGTGGACTAGCAGCGCAGATACGCAGTATTTT.

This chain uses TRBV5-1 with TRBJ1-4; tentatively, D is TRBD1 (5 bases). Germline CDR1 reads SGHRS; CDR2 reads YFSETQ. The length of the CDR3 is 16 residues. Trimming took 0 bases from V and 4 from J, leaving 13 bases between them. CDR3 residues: CASSLARASDNEKLFF. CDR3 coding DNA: TGCGCCAGCAGCTTGGCCAGGGCGTCGGATAATGAAAAACTGTTTTTT.

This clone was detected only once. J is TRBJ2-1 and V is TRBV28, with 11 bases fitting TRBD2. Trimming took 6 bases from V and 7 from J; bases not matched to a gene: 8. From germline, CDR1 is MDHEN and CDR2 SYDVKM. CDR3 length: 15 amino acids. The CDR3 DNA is TGTGCCAGCAGATCTAGCGGGGGGCGGCTTAATGAGCAGTTCTTC. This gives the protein CASRSSGGRLNEQFF.

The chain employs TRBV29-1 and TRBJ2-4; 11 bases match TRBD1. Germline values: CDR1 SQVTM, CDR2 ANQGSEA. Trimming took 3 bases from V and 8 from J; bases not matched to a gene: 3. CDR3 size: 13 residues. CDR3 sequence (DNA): TGCAGCGTTGAGGGACAGGGGGAGGACATTCAGTACTTC. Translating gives CSVEGQGEDIQYF.

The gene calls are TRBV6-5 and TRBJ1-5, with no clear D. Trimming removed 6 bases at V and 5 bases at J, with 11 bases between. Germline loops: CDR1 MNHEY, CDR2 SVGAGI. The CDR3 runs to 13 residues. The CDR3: CASSQEVDQPQHF. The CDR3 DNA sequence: TGTGCCAGCAGCCAAGAAGTTGATCAGCCCCAGCATTTT.

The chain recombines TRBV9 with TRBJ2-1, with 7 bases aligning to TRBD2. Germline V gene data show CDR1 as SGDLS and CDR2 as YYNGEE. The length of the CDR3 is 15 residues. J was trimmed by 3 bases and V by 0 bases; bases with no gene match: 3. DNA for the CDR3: TGTGCCAGCAGCGTAGGGCCTAGCGGCTACAATGAGCAGTTCTTC. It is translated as CASSVGPSGYNEQFF.

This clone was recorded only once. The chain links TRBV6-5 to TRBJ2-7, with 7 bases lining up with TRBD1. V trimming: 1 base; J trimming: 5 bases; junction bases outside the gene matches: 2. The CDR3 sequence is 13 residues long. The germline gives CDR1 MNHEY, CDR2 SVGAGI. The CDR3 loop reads CASSYLGGHEQYF. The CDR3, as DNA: TGTGCCAGCAGTTACTTAGGGGGCCACGAGCAGTACTTC.

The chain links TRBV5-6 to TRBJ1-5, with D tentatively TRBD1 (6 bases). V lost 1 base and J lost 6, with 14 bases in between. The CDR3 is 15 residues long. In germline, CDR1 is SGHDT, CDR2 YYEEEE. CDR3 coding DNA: TGTGCCAGCAGCTTGTTGACCGGGGGCGGTCAGCCCCAGCATTTT. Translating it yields CASSLLTGGGQPQHF. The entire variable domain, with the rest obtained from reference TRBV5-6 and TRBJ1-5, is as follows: DAGVTQSPTHLIKTRGQQVTLRCSPKSGHDTVSWYQQALGQGPQFIFQYYEEEERQRGNFPDRFSGHQFPNYSSELNVNALLLGDSALYLCASSLLTGGGQPQHFGDGTRLSIL.

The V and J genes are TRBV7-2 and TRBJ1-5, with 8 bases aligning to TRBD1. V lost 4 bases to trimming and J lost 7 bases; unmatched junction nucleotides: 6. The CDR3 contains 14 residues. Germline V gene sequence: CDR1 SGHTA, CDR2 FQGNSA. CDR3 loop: CASSSQGAMQPQHF. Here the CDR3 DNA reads TGTGCCAGCAGCTCCCAGGGGGCGATGCAGCCCCAGCATTTT.